This TCR beta chain was documented in a study of blood T cell repertoires in COVID-19. Looking at the study overall: Acute-phase and convalescent COVID-19 samples originated in the United States, Italy and Spain. T cells, B-cell-depleted T cells, or PBMCs supplied cDNA or gDNA.

In the authors' workflow: Reference gene primers were amplified, and this amplification served to estimate nucleated cell counts. The repertoire was sequenced with immunoSEQ multiplex PCR; TCRdb's copy has only in-frame clones and lacks some. The DNA was the basis for D and trimming; V, J and clone size are from that table. The sample shows about 220,000 clones, around nine tenths of them seen only once. Participant-given clinical history determined each cohort assignment. This sequence originates from a woman aged 45-65 years with acute COVID-19. Sequenced input: PBMCs or T cells enriched from blood (not recorded which).

CDR3 nucleotide sequence: TGTGCCAGCAGCCTCGGACTAGCGGGAGGGGAAGAGCAGTACTTC. Protein product: CASSLGLAGGEEQYF. The chain uses TRBV5-4 and TRBJ2-7; 15 bases match TRBD2. Trimming at V came to 4 bases and at J to 7 bases, leaving 6 bases not matched to a gene. The CDR3 is 15 residues long. Germline CDR1 reads SGHNT; CDR2 reads YYREEE (reference sequence).